A selection of T cell receptor beta chains follows, all from one sample in a study of CXCR3-negative and CXCR3-positive naive CD8 T cells. Reanalyzing the 5' RACE reads, TCRdb keeps one entry per CDR3 protein, without DNA. The clone table shows 49,000 or so distinct CDR3 sequences, with the ten largest holding around 0.58%. The sample comprised naive CXCR3+ CD8+ T cells from blood. All receptors derive from a human donor in good health. Some clones in this sample may be carry-over from other donors' samples. The CDR3 runs from the conserved cysteine through the conserved F or W. Rows may omit the clone size; those that give it use once, few, many or a size class.

>TRBJ2-3|.|TRBV10-3
CATGPASTDTQYF
>TRBJ2-5|.|TRBV29-1
CSVEDGGDRSQETQYF
>TRBJ2-7|.|TRBV28
CASSPRLAGALREQYF
>TRBJ2-7|.|TRBV14
CASTPETGTYEQYF
>TRBJ1-2|.|TRBV7-2
CASSLYRVGYGYTF
>TRBJ2-2|.|TRBV19
CASSIGRSTGELFF
>TRBJ2-7|.|TRBV29-1
CSVAGAYEQYF
>TRBJ2-2|.|TRBV15
CATSRGLADGANTGELFF
>TRBJ2-5|.|TRBV25-1
CASSEFGMQETQYF
>TRBJ2-7|.|TRBV5-1
CASSSLTDYEQYF
>TRBJ2-2|.|TRBV5-6
CASSRMGELFF
>TRBJ1-4|.|TRBV29-1
CSSPTSSWANEKLFF
>TRBJ1-1|.|TRBV29-1
CSVAGGVQLNTEAFF
>TRBJ2-5|.|TRBV25-1
CASSEDSGTQQETQYF
>TRBJ2-2|.|TRBV7-2
CASSPGGAGELFF
>TRBJ1-2|.|TRBV7-2
CASSWTVGDHGYTF
>TRBJ1-1|.|TRBV11-2
CASSLEAGPFAEAFF
>TRBJ2-2|.|TRBV9
CASSASLGLAGRRNDGELFF
>TRBJ2-7|.|TRBV27
CASSLGAGGPEQYF
>TRBJ1-1|.|TRBV4-3
CASSQGDSDEAFF
>TRBJ1-1|medium-sized|TRBV29-1
CSVRDREGAEAFF
>TRBJ1-4|.|TRBV12-3/TRBV12-4
CASSVIPTAFEKLFF
>TRBJ1-5|.|TRBV6-4
CAPGRKAQPQHF
>TRBJ2-7|.|TRBV12-3/TRBV12-4
CASSWGGQDSYEQYF
>TRBJ2-7|.|TRBV7-9
CASSPGTVWEQYF
>TRBJ2-3|.|TRBV18
CASSPPGPSRASTDTQYF
>TRBJ2-1|.|TRBV12-3/TRBV12-4
CASSPLYRGEQFF
>TRBJ1-5|.|TRBV20-1
CSALGNGSNQPQHF
>TRBJ2-3|.|TRBV28
CASTIAGERDTQYF
>TRBJ2-5|.|TRBV7-2
CASSPLYGDRYPFVETQYF
>TRBJ2-7|.|TRBV4-3
CASGDRVSYEQYF
>TRBJ2-7|.|TRBV7-6
CASSADETYEQYF
>TRBJ2-7|.|TRBV7-2
CASSFGSTYEQYF
>TRBJ2-1|.|TRBV6-5
CASSGLAGESLDEQFF
>TRBJ2-7|.|TRBV20-1
CSTPGQLNYEQYF
>TRBJ2-7|.|TRBV29-1
CSVGSSRVPSYEQYF
>TRBJ2-2|.|TRBV6-2/TRBV6-3
CASGYTSTGELFF
>TRBJ2-5|.|TRBV20-1
CSATSGAQETQYF
>TRBJ1-2|.|TRBV6-2/TRBV6-3
CASSYDYGYTF
>TRBJ2-5|.|TRBV7-9
CASSLVVGETQYF
>TRBJ2-1|.|TRBV7-3
CASRSRGPWDEQFF
>TRBJ1-1|.|TRBV7-3
CASSYGPGLNTEAFF
>TRBJ2-1|.|TRBV5-1
CASRPPGDEQFF
>TRBJ1-1|.|TRBV4-1
CASSSVPGQGANTDAFF
>TRBJ2-2|.|TRBV19
CASIYTGELFF
>TRBJ2-2|.|TRBV6-2/TRBV6-3
CASSYPPDGSSWELFF
>TRBJ1-2|.|TRBV7-9
CASSLARQAYYGYTF
>TRBJ2-5|.|TRBV6-1
CASSELHPHQETQYF
>TRBJ2-7|.|TRBV3-1
CASSQDLTDEQYF
>TRBJ1-1|.|TRBV5-1
CASSSPGGHANTEAFF
>TRBJ1-2|.|TRBV14
CASSQSYGYTF
>TRBJ2-1|.|TRBV27
CASSFLRAAYNEQFF
>TRBJ2-1|.|TRBV7-3
CASSLTGQGFHEQFF
>TRBJ2-7|.|TRBV14
CASSLQGVSYEQYF